Listed below are T cell receptor beta chains from one sample, sequenced in a study of cytomegalovirus exposure and HLA in healthy donors. Sequenced by immunoSEQ multiplex PCR; TCRdb stores in-frame clones only, minus some. This sample yields 150,000 to 200,000 clones, of which over 70% are seen a single time; over 3% belongs to the top ten. Sequencing was done on a sample of PBMCs. These receptors were taken from a woman between 50 and 59 years old in good health and CMV-seropositive. The conserved cysteine and the conserved F or W are not part of the CDR3 here. Each record gives: J gene, V gene, CDR3 protein.

TRBJ1-1 | TRBV7-8 | ASSRGHLGTEAF
TRBJ1-5 | TRBV30 | AWAGQGISSNQPQH
TRBJ2-1 | TRBV30 | AWRADSGSPYEQF
TRBJ1-5 | TRBV5-4 | ASSLDGLGNQPQH
TRBJ1-5 | TRBV12-5 | ASALPGTGNQPQH
TRBJ2-1 | TRBV7-3 | ASSPFSRGEQF
TRBJ1-1 | TRBV5-1 | ASSLGDSRPGNTEAF
TRBJ2-3 | TRBV6-6 | ASSYSLGEAGDTQY
TRBJ2-2 | TRBV6-1 | ASRTSGNTGELF
TRBJ1-1 | TRBV19 | ASATHRDTEAF
TRBJ1-4 | TRBV28 | ASSYLNEKLF
TRBJ1-5 | TRBV28 | ASVGGGGRRPQH
TRBJ1-2 | TRBV7-2 | ASSPGGAGANYGYT
TRBJ2-1 | TRBV6-1 | ASSGVSGRTSYNEQF
TRBJ2-5 | TRBV4-3 | ASSQAGTSGSRETQY
TRBJ1-2 | TRBV6-1 | ASTLGQGGGYT
TRBJ2-3 | TRBV15 | ATSVWTGLETTDTQY
TRBJ2-5 | TRBV6-1 | ASSEGGRRETQY
TRBJ2-7 | TRBV2 | ASSGGGLAYEQY
TRBJ2-1 | TRBV6-6 | ASSSAADEQF
TRBJ1-2 | TRBV28 | ASQTVGGGRYNYGYT
TRBJ1-2 | TRBV27 | ASREGWGYGYT
TRBJ1-5 | TRBV6-6 | ASSIPQGPQH
TRBJ2-3 | TRBV7-8 | ASSTPGRYSRGATDTQY
TRBJ2-7 | TRBV28 | ASSLPSGAYEQY
TRBJ1-2 | TRBV27 | ASSSYRGTANYGYT
TRBJ2-3 | TRBV19 | ASSIARLAGGNTDTQY
TRBJ1-3 | TRBV9 | ASADPRTGSGNTIY
TRBJ2-7 | TRBV5-1 | ASSLGGTGGAYEQY
TRBJ2-1 | TRBV29-1 | SVDFGTGGLEQF
TRBJ1-2 | TRBV9 | ASSVEEGAYGYT
TRBJ1-4 | TRBV5-6 | ASSLFWGQEATNEKLF
TRBJ1-1 | TRBV5-1 | ASSSQGRGTEAF
TRBJ2-7 | TRBV11-2 | ASSLGAGGYEQY
TRBJ1-2 | TRBV30 | AWDPRADYGYT
TRBJ1-3 | TRBV7-2 | ASSPLRASGGNTIY
TRBJ1-4 | TRBV29-1 | SANRGPGEKLF
TRBJ2-2 | TRBV6-1 | ASTDWNTGELF
TRBJ2-3 | TRBV11-2 | ASSFSGSTDTQY
TRBJ2-2 | TRBV7-2 | ASSPGGWGGYTGELF
TRBJ2-7 | TRBV30 | AWSSTVTYEQY
TRBJ2-1 | TRBV11-2 | ASSLSRTMSQPQF
TRBJ2-3 | TRBV7-2 | ASSSTSGSTTDTQY
TRBJ1-2 | TRBV4-1 | ASRRGGYT
TRBJ1-3 | TRBV18 | ASSPSQGPISGNTIY
TRBJ1-3 | TRBV4-1 | ASSQEPSSGNTIY
TRBJ2-3 | TRBV19 | ASSIQGASALNTQY
TRBJ1-2 | TRBV2 | ASSEDRGRGRYT
TRBJ2-7 | TRBV19 | ASSIQQGGEQY
TRBJ2-3 | TRBV7-9 | ASSPSTDTQY
TRBJ1-5 | TRBV6-5 | ASRPTGSGNQPQH
TRBJ1-4 | TRBV19 | ASSSGRGRSNEKLF
TRBJ2-4 | TRBV5-1 | ASSLAGLAGAQNSQY
TRBJ1-4 | TRBV19 | ASSIRGGEGVKLF
TRBJ2-3 | TRBV6-6 | ASGGPTDTQY
- | TRBV6-5 | ARQGYEQY
TRBJ2-7 | TRBV5-6 | ASSSLSEQY
TRBJ2-1 | TRBV30 | AWSVGGAGYNEQF
TRBJ2-5 | TRBV5-1 | ASSLVGSGEETQY
TRBJ2-5 | TRBV5-1 | ASSALGQRETQY